What follows is one TCR beta chain and its context. TCRdb recomputed calls from the PCR reads with MiXCR, one row per CDR3 protein. The sample shows tens of thousands of distinct CDR3 sequences, approximately 50% of them seen only once. The data originate from a study of CD4 and CD8 cells across lung adenocarcinoma regions. The patients had localized lung adenocarcinoma, a non-small cell subtype. The sequence was collected from a female donor with lung adenocarcinoma. The CD4 and CD8 labels of this study may be unreliable. The specimen sequenced was CD8+ T cells from the center of a lung tumor.

CDR3 loop: CASSQARTEGKLFF. CDR3 nucleotide sequence: TGCGCCAGCAGCCAAGCCCGGACGGAGGGAAAACTGTTTTTT. The rearrangement links TRBV4-1 to TRBJ1-4; D is uncertain. The CDR3 spans 14 residues. The V end lost 1 base, the J end lost 10 bases, and 13 bases lay between the germline ends. Germline CDR1 MGHRA, CDR2 YSYEKL.